Presented here are 23 T cell receptor beta chains from one specimen sequenced in a study of blood T cell repertoires in COVID-19. Sequenced by immunoSEQ multiplex PCR; TCRdb stores in-frame clones only, minus some. The table lists 200,000 to 250,000 clones, roughly 87% of them singletons. Sequenced: PBMCs or T cells enriched from blood (not recorded which). Receptors were obtained from a man aged 30 to 39 who had recovered from COVID-19.

V and J are TRBV6-5 and TRBJ2-7; D unclear. This CDR3 has 14 amino acids. V dropped 1 base and J dropped 4 bases, with 11 bases sitting between them. CDR1 MNHEY and CDR2 SVGAGI come from the germline V gene. In nucleotides, the CDR3 is TGTGCCAGCAGTTACTTGGGCAGGAATTACGAGCAGTACTTC. It yields the protein CASSYLGRNYEQYF.

This clone was observed a single time. The chain uses TRBV19 and TRBJ1-2; 8 bases match TRBD1. CDR3 length: 15 amino acids. Trimming took 4 bases from V and 4 from J; bases not matched to a gene: 8. Germline V gene lookup returns CDR1 LNHDA and CDR2 SQIVND (reference sequence). The CDR3, as DNA: TGTGCCAGTAGTACCGGGGACAGGCGACTCTATGGCTACACCTTC. It yields the protein CASSTGDRRLYGYTF.

V and J are TRBV4-3 and TRBJ2-7; 10 bases match TRBD1. The germline V gene encodes CDR1 LGHNA and CDR2 YSLEER. The CDR3 runs 15 residues. V was pared by 0 bases and J by 3 bases, with 2 bases of the junction left unmatched. Here the CDR3 reads CASSQDWTGGYEQYF. The DNA for the CDR3 is TGCGCCAGCAGCCAAGATTGGACAGGGGGCTACGAGCAGTACTTC.

This rearrangement joins TRBV3-1 (or the pseudogene TRBV3-2) to TRBJ1-2; D is perhaps TRBD1 (6 bases). Germline assignment: CDR1 LGHDT and CDR2 YNNKEL (reference sequence). Trimming cost V 7 bases and J 4 bases, with 22 bases left between them. This CDR3 has 16 amino acids. This CDR3 is CASMDSGGEGVYGYTF. CDR3 bases: TGTGCCAGCATGGACAGTGGTGGGGAGGGTGTCTATGGCTACACCTTC.

This clone was found once. This chain uses TRBV4-2 with TRBJ2-7; 15 bases map to TRBD2. CDR1 is LGHNA and CDR2 is YNFKEQ in the germline V gene. The J segment lost 6 bases and the V segment lost 0 bases, leaving 12 bases of the junction unmatched. The CDR3 has 19 amino acids. The CDR3 spells CASSQDQGGLAGGRSEQYF. The CDR3, as DNA: TGTGCCAGCAGCCAAGATCAAGGGGGACTAGCGGGAGGAAGAAGCGAGCAGTACTTC.

The V and J genes are TRBV5-4 and TRBJ1-1; perhaps TRBD1 as D (6 bases). The V and J ends lost 7 bases and 3 bases respectively, with 19 bases between them. This CDR3 comprises 15 residues. Germline CDR1 is SGHNT and CDR2 is YYREEE (reference sequence). CDR3 sequence reads: CASLTGGQWDTEAFF. In DNA form, the CDR3 reads TGTGCCAGCTTGACCGGGGGGCAGTGGGACACTGAAGCTTTCTTT.

This clone was counted a single time. The chain combines TRBV10-3 with TRBJ2-7; 11 nucleotides match TRBD2. The CDR3 is 14 residues long. Germline CDR1 reads ENHRY; CDR2 reads SYGVKD. J gave up 4 bases and V 5 bases, and 4 bases lay outside the gene matches. CDR3 region: CAISPSGGRYEQYF. The CDR3 nucleotides read TGTGCCATCAGTCCTAGCGGGGGGAGGTACGAGCAGTACTTC.

This clone was observed a few times. J is TRBJ1-6 and V is TRBV4-3; no clear D. The V gene's germline CDR1 is LGHNA and CDR2 YSLEER. With 0 bases removed from V and 14 bases from J, the gap between germline ends came to 17 bases. The CDR3 contains 15 residues. CDR3 sequence reads: CASSQDYGGNGSLHF. CDR3 coding DNA: TGCGCCAGCAGCCAAGATTATGGAGGGAACGGGTCCCTCCACTTT.

The rearrangement uses TRBV6-1 and TRBJ2-4, with D tentatively TRBD1 (5 bases). With 2 bases removed from V and 0 bases from J, the gap between germline ends came to 11 bases. CDR3 length equals 16 residues. The germline V gene has CDR1 MNHNS and CDR2 SASEGT. The CDR3 spells CASSEMDKLAKNIQYF. As DNA, the CDR3 is TGTGCCAGCAGTGAAATGGACAAATTAGCCAAAAACATTCAGTACTTC.

The chain has TRBV27 and TRBJ2-7; no reliable D call. The V gene lost 3 bases and the J gene lost 7 bases, with 10 bases spanning the gap. The CDR3 spans 12 residues. Germline CDR1 MNHEY, CDR2 SMNVEV (reference sequence). CDR3 region: CASSFRYGEQYF. Written as DNA, the CDR3 is TGTGCCAGCAGTTTTCGTTACGGTGAGCAGTACTTC.

This chain joins TRBV9 and TRBJ2-2, with TRBD2 identical over 7 bases. Germline V gene lookup returns CDR1 SGDLS and CDR2 YYNGEE. With 1 base clipped from V and 3 bases from J, the junction kept 6 bases outside the gene matches. This CDR3 region has 16 residues. The CDR3 is CASSVRSGGYTGELFF. As DNA, the CDR3 is TGTGCCAGCAGCGTACGGTCGGGGGGTTACACCGGGGAGCTGTTTTTT. Combining the CDR3 with reference TRBV9 and TRBJ2-2 gives the whole variable domain DSGVTQTPKHLITATGQRVTLRCSPRSGDLSVYWYQQSLDQGLQFLIQYYNGEERAKGNILERFSAQQFPDLHSELNLSSLELGDSALYFCASSVRSGGYTGELFFGEGSRLTVL.

J is TRBJ2-2 and V is TRBV10-1, with TRBD2 as a possible D gene (6 bases). The CDR3 covers 14 residues. V lost 6 bases and J 6 bases, leaving 14 bases between the germline ends. In germline, CDR1 is WNHNN, CDR2 SYGVQD (reference sequence). The DNA for the CDR3 is TGCGCCAGCAGCACGGGACTTTATGCCGGGGAGCTGTTTTTT. Encoded protein: CASSTGLYAGELFF.

There are a few counts of this clone. The chain employs TRBV3-1 (or the pseudogene TRBV3-2) and TRBJ2-7, with TRBD2 matching 9 bases. The CDR3 is made up of 18 amino acids. Germline CDR1 reads LGHDT; CDR2 reads YNNKEL (reference sequence). J lost 7 bases, V lost 0 bases, and 16 bases had no gene match. The CDR3 sequence is CASSQDTKLAGTTGEQYF. CDR3 bases: TGTGCCAGCAGCCAAGATACTAAACTAGCGGGTACCACGGGGGAGCAGTACTTC.

The V gene is TRBV9, the J gene TRBJ2-5, with 9 positions matching TRBD2. Germline assignment: CDR1 SGDLS and CDR2 YYNGEE. The length of the CDR3 is 14 residues. Trimming removed 7 bases from V and 2 bases from J; junction bases left unmatched: 6. CDR3 in amino acids: CASRKGLAQETQYF. The CDR3 bases are TGTGCCAGCCGCAAAGGACTAGCGCAAGAGACCCAGTACTTC.

This clone has just one count. The V call is TRBV10-3, the J call TRBJ2-7, with 10 positions matching TRBD2. The trim removed 5 bases at V and 5 bases at J, leaving 9 bases unmatched. The CDR3 totals 15 residues. The germline V gene encodes CDR1 ENHRY and CDR2 SYGVKD. This chain's CDR3 is CAISLDSGRSHEQYF. In DNA, the CDR3 is TGTGCCATCAGTCTGGATAGCGGGAGGTCTCACGAGCAGTACTTC.

This chain uses TRBV19 with TRBJ2-6; no clear D. The germline V gene encodes CDR1 LNHDA and CDR2 SQIVND (reference sequence). The germline V and J ends were trimmed by 0 bases and 0 bases, with 12 bases remaining between them. The CDR3 contains 18 residues. This CDR3 is CASSIEQRSYSGANVLTF. The CDR3 nucleotides read TGTGCCAGTAGTATAGAACAACGGAGCTACTCTGGGGCCAACGTCCTGACTTTC.

This chain links TRBV3-1 (or the pseudogene TRBV3-2) with TRBJ1-1; perhaps TRBD1 as D (5 bases). Trimming shortened V by 4 bases and J by 6 bases, and 15 bases separated the two germline ends. The CDR3 is 14 amino acids. Germline CDR1 reads LGHDT; CDR2 reads YNNKEL (reference sequence). This CDR3 reads CASSRRGPGAEAFF. The CDR3 DNA reads as TGTGCCAGCAGCCGTAGGGGCCCGGGGGCTGAAGCTTTCTTT.

This chain links TRBV18 with TRBJ1-3; TRBD1 might be the D (6 bases). Germline V gene lookup returns CDR1 KGHSH and CDR2 LQKENI. V lost 4 bases and J 0 bases, leaving 22 bases between the germline ends. The CDR3 consists of 19 residues. CDR3 nucleotide sequence: TGTGCCAGCTCACTATTAGTGGACAGATCTGCAATCTCTGGAAACACCATATATTTT. Protein product: CASSLLVDRSAISGNTIYF.

The chain uses TRBV27 and TRBJ2-1; 16 bases agree with TRBD2. Trimming took 7 bases from V and 1 from J; bases not matched to a gene: 13. Germline V lookup: CDR1 MNHEY, CDR2 SMNVEV (reference sequence). CDR3 length: 20 amino acids. CDR3 sequence: CASTKDTRGLAGGSYNEQFF. The CDR3 nucleotides read TGTGCCAGCACCAAGGACACAAGGGGACTAGCGGGGGGGTCCTACAATGAGCAGTTCTTC.

The J gene is TRBJ2-1, the V gene TRBV19, with 10 bases that match TRBD2. Germline V CDR1 and CDR2: LNHDA, SQIVND (reference sequence). V lost 3 bases, J lost 8 bases, and 4 bases stayed unmatched. The CDR3 loop spans 14 amino acids. The CDR3 loop reads CASSIASGSYEQFF. The CDR3 nucleotides are TGTGCCAGTAGTATTGCTAGCGGGAGCTATGAGCAGTTCTTC.

The V call is TRBV2, the J call TRBJ2-5; the D gene is possibly TRBD2 (6 bases). The CDR3 contains 13 residues. CDR1 is SNHLY and CDR2 is FYNNEI in the germline V gene. The V end lost 6 bases, the J end lost 5 bases, and 13 bases lay between the germline ends. The DNA of the CDR3 is TGTGCCAGCAGCCTCGGGGGACGCGAGACCCAGTACTTC. Its translation is CASSLGGRETQYF. Looking up the rest from reference TRBV2 and TRBJ2-5 gives the full variable domain: EPEVTQTPSHQVTQMGQEVILRCVPISNHLYFYWYRQILGQKVEFLVSFYNNEISEKSEIFDDQFSVERPDGSNFTLKIRSTKLEDSAMYFCASSLGGRETQYFGPGTRLLVL.

V and J are TRBV4-2 and TRBJ1-1; the D gene is possibly TRBD1 (5 bases). The CDR3 has 17 residues. Trimming left V 0 bases short and J 4 bases short, with 18 bases between. The germline V gene has CDR1 LGHNA and CDR2 YNFKEQ. The CDR3 loop reads CASSQESLDSPGTEAFF. For the CDR3, the DNA is TGTGCCAGCAGCCAAGAAAGTCTTGACAGCCCGGGCACTGAAGCTTTCTTT.

The genes are TRBV1 and TRBJ1-5; the tabulated D call, TRBD1, remains unverified against the DNA. TRBV1 is a pseudogene segment. The CDR3 spans 17 residues. CDR3 nucleotides: TGCACCAGCAGCCAACCTAAAGACAGGGTAAAGACTCAGCCCCAGCATTTT. This sequence encodes CTSSQPKDRVKTQPQHF.